This TCR beta chain was retrieved from a study of T cells in Graves' hyperthyroidism and ophthalmopathy. RNA transcripts gave rise to amplified TCR beta CDR3 regions. HTBI primers were employed in a first-round RT-PCR of the TCR CDR3. In TCRdb, the multiplex PCR reads were re-called with MiXCR into one record per CDR3 protein. Of 450,000 to 650,000 distinct CDR3 sequences in the sample, less than 25% are singletons; the top ten hold about a quarter. The study, taken as a whole, reports: Stable hyperthyroidism was told apart from ophthalmopathy by a model built on 13 V-J features.

Regarding this clonotype: The antigen remains undetermined.

V shed 5 bases, J shed 2 bases, and the junction held 13 bases outside the gene matches. CDR3 length equals 17 residues. Per germline, CDR1 MGHRA and CDR2 YSYEKL. Patients aged 18 to 65 had newly diagnosed hyperthyroidism of under 2 months' duration. Exclusion of patients followed from uncontrolled infection, other autoimmune disease, pregnancy or lactation. Around 10 ml fresh peripheral blood yielded the PBMCs. This clonotype was obtained from a man between 18 and 29 years old with Graves' hyperthyroidism. Sequenced input: blood. V and J are TRBV4-1 and TRBJ2-5, with 8 bases matching TRBD2. The CDR3 DNA is TGCGCCAGCAGCGAAGGGCTGGGTAGCGGGGCTCAAGAGACCCAGTACTTC. Amino acid sequence: CASSEGLGSGAQETQYF.